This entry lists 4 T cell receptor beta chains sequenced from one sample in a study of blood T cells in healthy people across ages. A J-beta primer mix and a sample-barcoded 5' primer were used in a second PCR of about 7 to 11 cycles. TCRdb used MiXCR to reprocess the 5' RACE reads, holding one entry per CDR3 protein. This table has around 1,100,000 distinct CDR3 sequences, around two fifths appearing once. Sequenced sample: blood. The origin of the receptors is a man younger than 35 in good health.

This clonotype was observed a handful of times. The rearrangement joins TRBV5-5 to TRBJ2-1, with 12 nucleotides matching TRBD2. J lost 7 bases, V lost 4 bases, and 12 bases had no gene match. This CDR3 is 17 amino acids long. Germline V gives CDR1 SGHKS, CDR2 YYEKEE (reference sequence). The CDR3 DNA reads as TGTGCCAGCAGCACCCTAGCGGGGGGGCCTCGTACTAATGAGCAGTTCTTC. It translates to CASSTLAGGPRTNEQFF. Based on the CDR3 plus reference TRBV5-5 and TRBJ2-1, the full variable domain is DAGVTQSPTHLIKTRGQQVTLRCSPISGHKSVSWYQQVLGQGPQFIFQYYEKEERGRGNFPDRFSARQFPNYSSELNVNALLLGDSALYLCASSTLAGGPRTNEQFFGPGTRLTVL.

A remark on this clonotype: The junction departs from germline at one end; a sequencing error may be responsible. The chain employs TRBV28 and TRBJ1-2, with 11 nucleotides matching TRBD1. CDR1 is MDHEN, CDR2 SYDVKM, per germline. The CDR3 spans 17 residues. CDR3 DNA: TGTGCCAGCAGTTTATCCGGCGCAGGACAGGGGGCATTGGGCTGCACCTTC. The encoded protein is CASSLSGAGQGALGCTF.

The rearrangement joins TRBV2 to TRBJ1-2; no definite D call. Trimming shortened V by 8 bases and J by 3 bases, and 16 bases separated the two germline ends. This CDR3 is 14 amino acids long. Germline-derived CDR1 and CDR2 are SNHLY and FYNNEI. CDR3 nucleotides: TGTGCCAGCTTTACACCCGGCAGCCACTATGGCTACACCTTC. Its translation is CASFTPGSHYGYTF.

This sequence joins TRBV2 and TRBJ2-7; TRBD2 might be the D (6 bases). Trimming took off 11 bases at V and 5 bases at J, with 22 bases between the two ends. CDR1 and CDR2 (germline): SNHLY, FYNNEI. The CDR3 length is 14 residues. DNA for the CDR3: TGTGCCGGGGGAATGGGAGGCAGGGCGAACGAGCAGTACTTC. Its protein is CAGGMGGRANEQYF.